The 22 T cell receptor beta chains below all came from one sample that was sequenced in a study of blood T cell repertoires in COVID-19. Measured with immunoSEQ multiplex PCR; TCRdb has only the in-frame clones, and not every one. The table has hundreds of thousands of clones, 89% seen once. Sequences were obtained from peripheral blood. These receptors were obtained from a man in his forties with acute or convalescent COVID-19.

This chain joins TRBV27 and TRBJ2-3; 11 bases map to TRBD1. J was trimmed by 6 bases and V by 4 bases; bases with no gene match: 3. The germline gives CDR1 MNHEY, CDR2 SMNVEV (reference sequence). The CDR3 has 14 amino acids. CDR3 DNA: TGTGCCAGCAGTTACGGGACAGGGGGTGATACGCAGTATTTT. Protein product: CASSYGTGGDTQYF.

On this clone itself: The junction does not match germline at one end; this may be a read error. This sequence joins TRBV6-5 and TRBJ2-2, with a tentative D call TRBD2 (5 bases). The CDR3 length is 13 residues. Germline V CDR1 and CDR2: MNHEY, SVGAGI. CDR3 sequence reads: CASSYNGLGKLFF. The DNA for the CDR3 is TGTGCCAGCAGTTACAATGGGCTCGGGAAGCTGTTTTTT.

V and J are TRBV3-1 (or the pseudogene TRBV3-2) and TRBJ1-1; a weak D match, TRBD1 (6 bases). Germline V gene lookup returns CDR1 LGHDT and CDR2 YNNKEL (reference sequence). The CDR3 has 15 amino acids. V lost 3 bases and J lost 4, with 15 bases in between. The DNA for the CDR3 is TGTGCCAGCAGCCATACGGCGGGGGGCGGCACTGAAGCTTTCTTT. Translating gives CASSHTAGGGTEAFF.

The chain combines TRBV13 with TRBJ1-6; 7 nucleotides line up with TRBD1. The ends lost 5 bases at V and 8 bases at J; junction bases unmatched: 9. The germline V gene has CDR1 PRHDT and CDR2 FYEKMQ (reference sequence). CDR3 length equals 15 residues. CDR3 residues: CASSPPGGLDSPLHF. CDR3 in DNA: TGTGCCAGCAGCCCCCCAGGGGGTCTAGATTCACCCCTCCACTTT.

The chain is built from TRBV19 and TRBJ1-5, with TRBD1 matching over 11 bases. V was pared by 9 bases and J by 2 bases, with 9 bases of the junction left unmatched. This CDR3 spans 16 amino acids. In germline, CDR1 is LNHDA, CDR2 SQIVND (reference sequence). CDR3 in DNA: TGTGCCAGCCAAACCCGGACAGGGGGCCGCAATCAGCCCCAGCATTTT. Translated: CASQTRTGGRNQPQHF.

The V call is TRBV7-8, the J call TRBJ1-5; maybe TRBD1 (5 bases). Germline lookup yields CDR1 SGHVS and CDR2 FQNEAQ. V lost 2 bases and J lost 3, with 14 bases in between. The CDR3 is 16 amino acids. CDR3 sequence (DNA): TGTGCCAGCAGCTTACCAGGGATCGCGGACAATCAGCCCCAGCATTTT. As protein: CASSLPGIADNQPQHF.

This clone came up once. J is TRBJ1-1 and V is TRBV28; 9 positions match TRBD1. CDR1 and CDR2 (germline): MDHEN, SYDVKM. This CDR3 region has 16 residues. V gave up 6 bases and J gave up 4 bases; unmatched junction bases: 12. In DNA form, the CDR3 reads TGTGCCAGCAGACCTGACAGGGGGTCCCTGCGCACTGAAGCTTTCTTT. This sequence encodes CASRPDRGSLRTEAFF. Looking up the rest from reference TRBV28 and TRBJ1-1 gives the full variable domain: DVKVTQSSRYLVKRTGEKVFLECVQDMDHENMFWYRQDPGLGLRLIYFSYDVKMKEKGDIPEGYSVSREKKERFSLILESASTNQTSMYLCASRPDRGSLRTEAFFGQGTRLTVV.

The V call is TRBV28, the J call TRBJ1-1; 7 bases map to TRBD1. Trimming cost V 6 bases and J 1 base; bases outside gene matches: 2. The CDR3 loop spans 13 amino acids. In germline, CDR1 is MDHEN, CDR2 SYDVKM. CDR3 in DNA: TGTGCCAGCAGATGGACAGGGAACACTGAAGCTTTCTTT. Amino acids: CASRWTGNTEAFF.

V usage is TRBV11-2 and J usage is TRBJ1-6; D gene ambiguous. Germline assignment: CDR1 SGHAT and CDR2 FQNNGV. Between the trimmed V and J ends, which lost 7 bases and 6 bases, there was a span of 16 bases. There are 15 residues in the CDR3. CDR3 coding DNA: TGTGCCAGCACCCTGGAGGGAACATCTAATTCACCCCTCCACTTT. Amino acid sequence: CASTLEGTSNSPLHF.

The V and J genes are TRBV3-1 (or the pseudogene TRBV3-2) and TRBJ1-2; 9 nucleotides agree with TRBD1. The ends lost 6 bases at V and 7 bases at J; junction bases unmatched: 12. CDR3 length: 15 amino acids. CDR1 is LGHDT and CDR2 is YNNKEL in the germline V gene (reference sequence). CDR3: CASRHTGTGRRGYTF. Written as DNA, the CDR3 is TGTGCCAGCAGGCACACCGGGACAGGGAGGCGTGGCTACACCTTC.

The chain joins TRBV9 to TRBJ2-1; 10 positions agree with TRBD2. From germline, CDR1 is SGDLS and CDR2 YYNGEE. Trimming removed 3 bases from V and 3 bases from J; junction bases left unmatched: 3. CDR3 length: 15 residues. CDR3 in DNA: TGTGCCAGCAGCGGAACTAGCGGGGACTACAATGAGCAGTTCTTC. This translates into CASSGTSGDYNEQFF.

The rearrangement links TRBV14 to TRBJ2-5; 7 nucleotides agree with TRBD2. The CDR3 extends over 14 amino acids. V lost 3 bases and J lost 5; bases outside the gene matches: 6. The germline gives CDR1 SGHDN, CDR2 FVKESK. The CDR3 sequence: CASSHAGVRETQYF. CDR3 coding DNA: TGTGCCAGCAGCCACGCGGGAGTTCGGGAGACCCAGTACTTC. Full variable domain (outside the CDR3, taken from reference TRBV14 and TRBJ2-5): EAGVTQFPSHSVIEKGQTVTLRCDPISGHDNLYWYRRVMGKEIKFLLHFVKESKQDESGMPNNRFLAERTGGTYSTLKVQPAELEDSGVYFCASSHAGVRETQYFGPGTRLLVL.

This chain connects TRBV5-6 to TRBJ2-3; 9 nucleotides align to TRBD1. V lost 6 bases to trimming and J lost 4 bases; unmatched junction nucleotides: 12. Germline loops: CDR1 SGHDT, CDR2 YYEEEE. CDR3 length equals 16 residues. Written as DNA, the CDR3 is TGTGCCAGCAATCGGGCGGACAGGGGTTTCCCAGATACGCAGTATTTT. Its translation: CASNRADRGFPDTQYF.

The chain uses TRBV27 and TRBJ2-3; the match to TRBD2 covers 13 bases. The V gene's germline CDR1 is MNHEY and CDR2 SMNVEV (reference sequence). The V segment lost 5 bases and the J segment 5 bases; nucleotides outside the gene matches: 4. The CDR3 length is 15 residues. The CDR3 DNA reads as TGTGCCAGCAGTATCCGACTAGCGGGAGGAGATACGCAGTATTTT. Translation: CASSIRLAGGDTQYF.

This chain links TRBV5-1 with TRBJ2-3, with 9 bases matching TRBD2. Germline CDR1 is SGHRS and CDR2 is YFSETQ. The length of the CDR3 is 16 residues. The V and J ends lost 4 bases and 6 bases, in that order; junction bases with no gene match: 12. CDR3 coding DNA: TGCGCCAGCAGCCCTAGCGGGGCCCTAGCGAAGGATACGCAGTATTTT. Its translation is CASSPSGALAKDTQYF.

This rearrangement joins TRBV19 to TRBJ2-3, with 7 bases aligning to TRBD1. This CDR3 has 17 amino acids. V shed 2 bases and J 4 bases; nucleotides not matched to a gene: 12. CDR1 and CDR2 (germline): LNHDA, SQIVND (reference sequence). The CDR3 DNA reads as TGTGCCAGTAGTATATCACTCCTTACAGGGGCCGCAGATACGCAGTATTTT. Its translation is CASSISLLTGAADTQYF.

The chain has TRBV7-3 and TRBJ2-1; TRBD1 matches at 9 bases. Germline CDR1 and CDR2: SGHTA and FQGTGA. This CDR3 comprises 16 residues. The J segment lost 4 bases and the V segment lost 4 bases, leaving 8 bases of the junction unmatched. DNA for the CDR3: TGTGCCAGCAGCTCTACAGGGGGCGTTAGTTACAATGAGCAGTTCTTC. Protein product: CASSSTGGVSYNEQFF.

The chain couples TRBV12-3 or TRBV12-4 to TRBJ1-1; perhaps TRBD1 as D (5 bases). V was cut by 7 bases and J by 2 bases, with 11 bases left in between. The CDR3 is made up of 13 amino acids. In DNA, the CDR3 is TGTGCCAGCACCCTCAGGGAAAACACTGAAGCTTTCTTT. Translated, it gives CASTLRENTEAFF.

The chain couples TRBV6-5 to TRBJ1-1; possible D gene TRBD1, 5 bases. CDR1 and CDR2 (germline): MNHEY, SVGAGI. The CDR3 is 11 residues long. Trimming pared 8 bases from V and 3 bases from J, leaving 7 bases between. The CDR3 loop is CASAGYTEAFF. In DNA, the CDR3 is TGTGCCAGCGCAGGGTACACTGAAGCTTTCTTT.

The rearrangement joins TRBV7-2 to TRBJ2-7; 9 positions match TRBD2. CDR1 and CDR2 (germline): SGHTA, FQGNSA. The CDR3 covers 15 residues. V was clipped by 5 bases and J by 5 bases; unmatched bases: 10. The CDR3 sequence is CASSRTPERGDEQYF. CDR3 in DNA: TGTGCCAGCAGCCGGACGCCAGAGCGGGGGGACGAGCAGTACTTC.

The chain combines TRBV7-2 with TRBJ1-1; 11 positions agree with TRBD1. CDR3 length: 16 residues. Losses at the gene ends were 5 bases for V and 8 bases for J; bases not matched to a gene: 13. CDR1 is SGHTA, CDR2 FQGNSA, per germline. The CDR3 protein is CASSTSGTGGRAEAFF. CDR3 nucleotide sequence: TGTGCCAGCAGCACCTCCGGGACAGGGGGTAGGGCGGAAGCTTTCTTT.

The chain combines TRBV9 with TRBJ2-2; 12 bases are a match to TRBD2. CDR1 and CDR2 (germline): SGDLS, YYNGEE. This CDR3 comprises 17 residues. V shed 1 base, J shed 4 bases, and the junction held 5 bases outside the gene matches. This chain's CDR3 is CASSVSTSGGITGELFF. The CDR3 DNA sequence: TGTGCCAGCAGCGTATCAACTAGCGGGGGGATCACCGGGGAGCTGTTTTTT.